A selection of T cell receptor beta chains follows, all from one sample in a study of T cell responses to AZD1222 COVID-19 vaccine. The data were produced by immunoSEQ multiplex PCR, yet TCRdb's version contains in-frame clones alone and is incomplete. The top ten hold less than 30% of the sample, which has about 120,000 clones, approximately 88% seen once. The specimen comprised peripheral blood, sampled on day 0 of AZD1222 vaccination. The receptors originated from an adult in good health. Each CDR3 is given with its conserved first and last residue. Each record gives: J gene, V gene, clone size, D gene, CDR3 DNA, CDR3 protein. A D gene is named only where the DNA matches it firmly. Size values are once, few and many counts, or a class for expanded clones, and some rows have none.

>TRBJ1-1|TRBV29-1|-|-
TGCAGCGTTGCGTCTGGGGGGATCCTAACTGAAGCTTTCTTT
CSVASGGILTEAFF
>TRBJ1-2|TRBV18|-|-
TGTGCCAGCTCGCCCCGCCGGGAGGCGGGCGATGGCTACACCTTC
CASSPRREAGDGYTF
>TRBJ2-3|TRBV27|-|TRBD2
TGTGCCAGCAGTTTAGACCAACCGGGACTAGCGGGGGGGCGGGATACGCAGTATTTT
CASSLDQPGLAGGRDTQYF
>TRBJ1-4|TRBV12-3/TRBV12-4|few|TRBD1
TGTGCCAGCAGCTTCAGGGGGAATGAAAAACTGTTTTTT
CASSFRGNEKLFF
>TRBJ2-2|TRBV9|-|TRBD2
TGTGCCAGCAGCGTAGGGCTAGCGGGAGTCCCGCCCGGGGAGCTGTTTTTT
CASSVGLAGVPPGELFF
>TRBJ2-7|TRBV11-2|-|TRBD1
TGTGCCAGCAGCTCTGCGGCAGGGGGCTTCGAGCAGTACTTC
CASSSAAGGFEQYF
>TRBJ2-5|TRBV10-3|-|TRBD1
TGTGCCATCAGTGAGGGGGCCAGGGGGCAAGAGACCCAGTACTTC
CAISEGARGQETQYF
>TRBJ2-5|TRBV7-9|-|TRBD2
TGTGCCTCGGGCGGACTAGCTCCAGAGACCCAGTACTTC
CASGGLAPETQYF
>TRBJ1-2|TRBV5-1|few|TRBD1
TGCGCCAGCAGCATAGTAGGGACAGCATATGGCTACACCTTC
CASSIVGTAYGYTF
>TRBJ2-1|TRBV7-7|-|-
TGTGCTAGCAGCTTATCTCGGGATAGATACAATGAGCAGTTCTTC
CASSLSRDRYNEQFF
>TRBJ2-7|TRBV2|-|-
TGTGCCAGCAGGGTCGGATACGAGCAGTACTTC
CASRVGYEQYF
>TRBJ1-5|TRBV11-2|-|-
TGTGCCAGCAGTTTAGATTGGGGGGGGAATCAGCCCCAGCATTTT
CASSLDWGGNQPQHF
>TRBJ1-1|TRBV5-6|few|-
TGTGCCAGCAGCTTGGAAACTGAAGCTTTCTTT
CASSLETEAFF
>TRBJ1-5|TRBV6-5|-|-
TGTGCCAGCAGTCCGGGCTCCAATCAGCCCCAGCATTTT
CASSPGSNQPQHF
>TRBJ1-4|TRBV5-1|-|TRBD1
TGCGCCAGCAGCCCGCAGGGGGGGGGTCGAAAGGAAAAACTGTTTTTT
CASSPQGGGRKEKLFF
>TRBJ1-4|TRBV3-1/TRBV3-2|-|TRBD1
TGTGCCAGCAGCTCGACAGGGGCTGGGGAAAAACTGTTTTTT
CASSSTGAGEKLFF
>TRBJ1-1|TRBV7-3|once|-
TGTGCCAGCAGCTTAACGTCCGGTATCAACACTGAAGCTTTCTTT
CASSLTSGINTEAFF
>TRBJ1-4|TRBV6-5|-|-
TGTGCCAGCAGTTACTCGAACGACAGGGAAAAACTGTTTTTT
CASSYSNDREKLFF
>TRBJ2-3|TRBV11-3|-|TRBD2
TGTGCCAGCAGCTTAGGCGCCCGGACTAGCGGGGGGAGCACAGATACGCAGTATTTT
CASSLGARTSGGSTDTQYF
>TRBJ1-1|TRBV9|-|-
TGTGCCAGCAGCGTAGTCGGGGGGGCTGAAGCTTTCTTT
CASSVVGGAEAFF
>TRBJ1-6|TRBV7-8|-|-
TGTGCCAGCAGCTTAGAATCTGGCGTGGGACCCCTCCACTTT
CASSLESGVGPLHF
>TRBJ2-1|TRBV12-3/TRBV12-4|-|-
TGTGCCAGCAGTTCCCAGACCAATGAGCAGTTCTTC
CASSSQTNEQFF
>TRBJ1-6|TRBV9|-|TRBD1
TGTGCCAGTGGACAGGGTCTGGATAATTCACCCCTCCACTTT
CASGQGLDNSPLHF
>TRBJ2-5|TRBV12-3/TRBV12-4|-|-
TGTGCCAGCAGCCTAGGACAGCAAGAGACCCAGTACTTC
CASSLGQQETQYF
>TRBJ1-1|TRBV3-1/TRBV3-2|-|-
TGTGCCAGCAGCCAAGTAACGGGTGTCGGGAACACTGAAGCTTTCTTT
CASSQVTGVGNTEAFF
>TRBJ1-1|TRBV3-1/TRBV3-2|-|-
TGTGCCAGCAGCCAAGGAGGGAAAGCGAACACTGAAGCTTTCTTT
CASSQGGKANTEAFF
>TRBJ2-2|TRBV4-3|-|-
TGCGCCAGCAGCCAAGATCGGGGGATAAAGTCCGGGGAGCTGTTTTTT
CASSQDRGIKSGELFF
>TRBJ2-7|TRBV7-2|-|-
TGTGCCAGCAGCTTAGCAGGGAGCCCTAGCGAGCAGTACTTC
CASSLAGSPSEQYF
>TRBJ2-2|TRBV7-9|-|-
TGTGCCAGCAACAATATACCCTTGGCCGGGGAGCTGTTTTTT
CASNNIPLAGELFF
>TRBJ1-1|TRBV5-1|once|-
TGCGCCAGCAGCTTGGTGGACGTCGTGAACACTGAAGCTTTCTTT
CASSLVDVVNTEAFF
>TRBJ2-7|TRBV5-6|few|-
TGTGCCAGCAGCTTCCAGAACGAGCAGTACTTC
CASSFQNEQYF
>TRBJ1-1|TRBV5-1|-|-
TGCGCCAGCAGCGACACCCAGTACACTGAAGCTTTCTTT
CASSDTQYTEAFF
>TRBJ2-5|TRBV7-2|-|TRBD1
TGTGCCAGCAGCTTCGGGACAGCCCCGGGTCAAGAGACCCAGTACTTC
CASSFGTAPGQETQYF
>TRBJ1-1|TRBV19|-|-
TGTGCCAGTAGACCAATCGACAGTCAGAACACTGAAGCTTTCTTT
CASRPIDSQNTEAFF
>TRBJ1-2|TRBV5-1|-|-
TGCGCCAGCAGCGGACGGGGGGACGACGGCTACACCTTC
CASSGRGDDGYTF
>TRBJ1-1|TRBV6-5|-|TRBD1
TGTGCCAGCAGCCAACAGGGGTTAAACACTGAAGCTTTCTTT
CASSQQGLNTEAFF
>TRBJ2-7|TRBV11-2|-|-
TGTGCCAGCAGCTTAGATCGGGCTCCTTCCTACGAGCAGTACTTC
CASSLDRAPSYEQYF
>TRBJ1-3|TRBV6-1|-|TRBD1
TGTGCCAGCAGTGAGTTGTGGGACAGCGGAAACACCATATATTTT
CASSELWDSGNTIYF
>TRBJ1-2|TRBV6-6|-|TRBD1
TGTGCCAGCAGTGTGACAGGGCCCAGTTATGGCTACACCTTC
CASSVTGPSYGYTF
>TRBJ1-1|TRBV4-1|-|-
TGCGCCAGCAGCCAAGAACCGGGGAGGAGTACTGAAGCTTTCTTT
CASSQEPGRSTEAFF
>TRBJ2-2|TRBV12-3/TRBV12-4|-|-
TGTGCCAGCAAGTCGGACACCGGGGAGCTGTTTTTT
CASKSDTGELFF
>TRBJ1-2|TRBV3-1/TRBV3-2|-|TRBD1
TGTGCCAGCAGACCACAGGGGGCGGGTGGCTACACCTTC
CASRPQGAGGYTF
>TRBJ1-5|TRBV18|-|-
TGTGCCAGCTCACCACGGCGGGACAATCAGCCCCAGCATTTT
CASSPRRDNQPQHF
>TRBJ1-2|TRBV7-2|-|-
TGTGCCAGCAGCTTGTGGACACGGCTAGGCTACACCTTC
CASSLWTRLGYTF
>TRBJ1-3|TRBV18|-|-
TGTGCCAGCTCTAATGAGGAGGCTGGAAACACCATATATTTT
CASSNEEAGNTIYF
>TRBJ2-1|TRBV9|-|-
TGTGCCAGCAGCGTAGCCCCCACAGCCACCATAAACCCCCATGAGCAGTTCTTC
CASSVAPTATINPHEQFF
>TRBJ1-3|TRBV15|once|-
TGTGCCACCAGCAGAGAAGATCCCCAGGGAGTAGGAAACACCATATATTTT
CATSREDPQGVGNTIYF
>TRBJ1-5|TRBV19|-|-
TGTGCCAGTACTCCCCTTCCGCTTCCCGTTGGGCCCCAGCATTTT
CASTPLPLPVGPQHF
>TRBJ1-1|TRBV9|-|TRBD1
TGTGCCAGCAGCGTAGCTCGGGCAGGGGGAGCAGCTTTCTTT
CASSVARAGGAAFF
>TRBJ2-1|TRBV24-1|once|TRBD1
TGTGCCACCCCCCGTTGGACAGGGCCCAATGAGCAGTTCTTC
CATPRWTGPNEQFF
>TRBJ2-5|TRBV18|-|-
TGTGCCAGCTCACCGGGCAAACAGGAAAAAGAGACCCAGTACTTC
CASSPGKQEKETQYF
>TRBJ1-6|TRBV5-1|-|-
TGCGCCAGCAGCTTCGAGGACCCAAAACTATATAATTCACCCCTCCACTTT
CASSFEDPKLYNSPLHF
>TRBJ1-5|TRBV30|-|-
TGTGCCTGGGAAGGGGGGAGCAATCAGCCCCAGCATTTT
CAWEGGSNQPQHF
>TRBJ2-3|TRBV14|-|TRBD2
TGTGCCAGCAGCCGACTCGGACTAGCGGACACAGATACGCAGTATTTT
CASSRLGLADTDTQYF
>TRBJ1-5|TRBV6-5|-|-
TGTGCCAGCAGTCCAAGGAATCAGCCCCAGCATTTT
CASSPRNQPQHF